This T cell receptor beta chain was captured by sequencing in a study of blood T cell repertoires in COVID-19. As for the study in general: PBMCs, B-cell-depleted T cells, or T cells were the source of the cDNA or gDNA that made up the material.

Original processing notes: The assay estimated nucleated cells by amplifying reference gene primers. Sequenced by immunoSEQ multiplex PCR; TCRdb stores in-frame clones only, minus some. Clone size and the V and J calls come from that table; the DNA yielded D and trimming. Altogether approximately 97,000 clones are present, about 90% being singletons, with the ten largest covering just over 2%. Enrollment of patients from Seattle took place during active infection, with longitudinal follow-up. The CDR3 is made up of 14 amino acids. Germline V gene sequence: CDR1 GTSNPN, CDR2 SVGIG (reference sequence).

This receptor was taken from a man aged 50-60 years with COVID-19, enrolled during active disease. The genes are TRBV30 and TRBJ1-3; TRBD1 matches at 8 bases. Material: peripheral blood. CDR3 protein: CAWDRRDLWDTIYF. The CDR3 nucleotides read TGTGCTTGGGACAGGCGGGATCTTTGGGACACCATATATTTT. The full variable domain, completed using reference TRBV30 and TRBJ1-3, is SQTIHQWPATLVQPVGSPLSLECTVEGTSNPNLYWYRQAAGRGLQLLFYSVGIGQISSEVPQNLSASRPQDRQFILSSKKLLLSDSGFYLCAWDRRDLWDTIYFGEGSWLTVV.